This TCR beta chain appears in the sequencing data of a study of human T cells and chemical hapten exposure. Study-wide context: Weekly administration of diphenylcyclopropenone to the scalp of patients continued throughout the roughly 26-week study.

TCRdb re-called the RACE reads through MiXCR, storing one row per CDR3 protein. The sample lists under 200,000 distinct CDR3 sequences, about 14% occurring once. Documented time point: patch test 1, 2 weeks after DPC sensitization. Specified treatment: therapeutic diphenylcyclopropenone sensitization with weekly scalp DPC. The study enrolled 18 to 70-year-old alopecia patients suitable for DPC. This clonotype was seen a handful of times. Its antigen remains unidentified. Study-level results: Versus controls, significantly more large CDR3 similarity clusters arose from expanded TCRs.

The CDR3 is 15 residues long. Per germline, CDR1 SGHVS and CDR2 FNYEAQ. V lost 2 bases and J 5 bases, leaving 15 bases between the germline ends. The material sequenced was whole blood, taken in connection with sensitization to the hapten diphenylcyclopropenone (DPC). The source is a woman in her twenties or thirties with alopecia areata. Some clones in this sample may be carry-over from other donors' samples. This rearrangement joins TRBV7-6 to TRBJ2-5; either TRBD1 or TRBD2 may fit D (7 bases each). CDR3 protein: CASSLFAGGVETQYF. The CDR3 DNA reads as TGTGCCAGCAGCTTATTCGCAGGGGGGGTGGAGACCCAGTACTTC.